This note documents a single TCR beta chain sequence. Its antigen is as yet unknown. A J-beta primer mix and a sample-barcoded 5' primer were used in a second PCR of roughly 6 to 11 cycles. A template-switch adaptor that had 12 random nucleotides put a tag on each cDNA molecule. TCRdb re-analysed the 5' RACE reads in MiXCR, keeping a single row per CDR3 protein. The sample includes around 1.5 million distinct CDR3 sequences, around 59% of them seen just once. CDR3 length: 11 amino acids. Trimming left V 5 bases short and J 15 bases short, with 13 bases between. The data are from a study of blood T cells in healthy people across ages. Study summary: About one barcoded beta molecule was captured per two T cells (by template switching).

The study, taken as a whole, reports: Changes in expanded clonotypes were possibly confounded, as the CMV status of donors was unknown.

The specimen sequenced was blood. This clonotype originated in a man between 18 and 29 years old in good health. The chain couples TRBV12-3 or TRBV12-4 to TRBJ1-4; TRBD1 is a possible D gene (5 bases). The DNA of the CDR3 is TGTGCCAGCAGTCAGGGACGTCGGGTGTTTTTT. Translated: CASSQGRRVFF.